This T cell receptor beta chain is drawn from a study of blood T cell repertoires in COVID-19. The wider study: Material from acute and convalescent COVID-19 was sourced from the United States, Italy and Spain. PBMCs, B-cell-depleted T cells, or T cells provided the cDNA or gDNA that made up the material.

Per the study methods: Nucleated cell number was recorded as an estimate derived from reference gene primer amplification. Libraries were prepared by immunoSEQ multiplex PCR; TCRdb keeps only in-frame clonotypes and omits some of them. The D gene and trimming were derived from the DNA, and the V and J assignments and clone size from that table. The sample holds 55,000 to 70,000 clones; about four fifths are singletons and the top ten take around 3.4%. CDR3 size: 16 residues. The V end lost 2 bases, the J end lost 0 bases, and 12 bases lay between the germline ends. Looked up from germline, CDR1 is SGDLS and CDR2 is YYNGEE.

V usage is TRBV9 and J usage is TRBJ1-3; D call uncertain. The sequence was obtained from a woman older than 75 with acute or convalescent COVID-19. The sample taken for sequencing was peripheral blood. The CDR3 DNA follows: TGTGCCAGCAGCGTTGGCTGGAGCAACTCTGGAAACACCATATATTTT. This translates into CASSVGWSNSGNTIYF.